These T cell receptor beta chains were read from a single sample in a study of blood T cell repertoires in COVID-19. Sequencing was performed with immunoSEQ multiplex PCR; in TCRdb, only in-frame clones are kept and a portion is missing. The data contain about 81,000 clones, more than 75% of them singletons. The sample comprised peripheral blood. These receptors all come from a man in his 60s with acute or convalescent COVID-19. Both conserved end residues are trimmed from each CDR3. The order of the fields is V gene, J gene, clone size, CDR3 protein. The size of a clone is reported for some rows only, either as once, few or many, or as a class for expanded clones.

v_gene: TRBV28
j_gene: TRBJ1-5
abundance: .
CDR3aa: ASSSTQGVQPQH

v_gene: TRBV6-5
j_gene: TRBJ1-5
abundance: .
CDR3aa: ASRPDRGNNQPQH

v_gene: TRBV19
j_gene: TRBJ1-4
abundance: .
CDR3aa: ASSVMGRENEKLF

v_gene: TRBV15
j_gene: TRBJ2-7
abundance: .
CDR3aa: ATSRDRGSYEQY

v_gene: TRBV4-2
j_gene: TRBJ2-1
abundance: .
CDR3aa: ASTRGQGPPDEQF

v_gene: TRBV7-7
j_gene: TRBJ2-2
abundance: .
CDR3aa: ASSVGLAGNTGELF

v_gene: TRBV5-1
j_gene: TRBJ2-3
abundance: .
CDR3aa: ASSFVGGRAGGDTQY

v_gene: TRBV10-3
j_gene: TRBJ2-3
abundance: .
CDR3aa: AISESVATGVSTDTQY

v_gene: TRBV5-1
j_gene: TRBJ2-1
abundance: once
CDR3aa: ASSLVAGDINEQF

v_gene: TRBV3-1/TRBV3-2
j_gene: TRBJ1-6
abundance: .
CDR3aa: ASSQDIRSPLH

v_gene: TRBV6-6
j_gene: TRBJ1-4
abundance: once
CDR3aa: ASSPTGGQSNEKLF

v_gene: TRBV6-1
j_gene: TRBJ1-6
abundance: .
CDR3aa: ASRPGTDNSPLH

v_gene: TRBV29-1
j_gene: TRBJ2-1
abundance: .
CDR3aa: SVVRGSGNEQF

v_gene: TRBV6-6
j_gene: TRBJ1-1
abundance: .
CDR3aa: ASRFRENTEAF

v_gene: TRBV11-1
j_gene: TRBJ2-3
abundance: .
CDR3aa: ASSLRRGTTDTQY

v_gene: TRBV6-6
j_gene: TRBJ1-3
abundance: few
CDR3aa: ASRTPGSGNTIY

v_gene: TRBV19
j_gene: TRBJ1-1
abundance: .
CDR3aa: ASSTPRGWDGTEAF

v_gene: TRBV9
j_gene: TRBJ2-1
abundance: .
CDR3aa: ASSVAGTEYNEQF

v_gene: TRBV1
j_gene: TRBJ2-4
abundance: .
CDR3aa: TSSPEVAGGLAAKNIQY

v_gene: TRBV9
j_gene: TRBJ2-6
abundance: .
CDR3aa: ASGGPGANVLT

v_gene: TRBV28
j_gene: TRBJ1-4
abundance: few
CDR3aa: ASTHGGTNEKLF

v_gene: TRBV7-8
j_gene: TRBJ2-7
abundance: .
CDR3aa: ASRGSGRDPYEQY

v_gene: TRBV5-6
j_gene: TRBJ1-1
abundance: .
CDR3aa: ASSFRGGAF

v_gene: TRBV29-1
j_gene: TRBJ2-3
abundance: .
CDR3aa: SGSGRGADTQY

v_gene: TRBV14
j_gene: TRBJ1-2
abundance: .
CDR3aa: ASSQDQRYGYT

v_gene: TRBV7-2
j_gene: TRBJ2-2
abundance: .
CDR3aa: ASSLVTGTGELF

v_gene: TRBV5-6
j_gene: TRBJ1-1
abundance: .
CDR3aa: ASSLGDRVGAF

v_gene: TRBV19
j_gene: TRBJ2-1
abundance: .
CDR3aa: ASTPTGYSGGYNEQF